This T cell receptor (beta chain) was identified during a study of T cell changes during pregnancy in multiple sclerosis. The CDR3 covers 15 residues. Trimming took off 0 bases at V and 7 bases at J, with 16 bases between the two ends. Germline V gene lookup returns CDR1 SGHRS and CDR2 YFSETQ. TCRdb's copy holds only in-frame clones and misses some; the assay was immunoSEQ multiplex PCR. This sample has under 55,000 clones, with 85% to 95% found just once. The sample consisted of CD4+ T cells from peripheral blood mononuclear cells, taken in the third trimester of pregnancy. This receptor was obtained from a female donor with multiple sclerosis, enrolled in a pregnancy study. The rearrangement uses TRBV5-1 and TRBJ2-5, with D maybe TRBD2 (6 bases). The CDR3 is CASSLGQSDGGTQYF. The CDR3 DNA reads TGCGCCAGCAGCTTGGGCCAGTCCGACGGGGGGACCCAGTACTTC.